The TCR beta chain under discussion was sequenced for a study of response to subunit inactivated influenza vaccine. Study-wide results and caveats: Authors suggested seasonal influenza vaccinations each recruit few new T cells.

The CDR3 spans 16 residues. The germline CDR1 and CDR2 sequences are ENHRY and SYGVKD. V lost 0 bases to trimming and J lost 3 bases, with 14 bases between them. Regarding this clonotype: Antigen: not known.

Via MiXCR, TCRdb re-called the RT-PCR reads, giving one row per CDR3 protein. The data show around 750,000 distinct CDR3 sequences, 21% seen once. The input for sequencing was PBMCs from blood, taken 5 to 6 days after vaccination. This receptor was obtained from a man between 45 and 60 years old who received an inactivated influenza vaccine. The J gene is TRBJ1-2, the V gene TRBV10-3, with a tentative D call TRBD1 (6 bases). As DNA, the CDR3 is TGTGCCATCAGTGAGTCGACGCTCAGGGGAGACTATGGCTACACCTTC. This sequence encodes CAISESTLRGDYGYTF.